A single sample gave rise to the 18 T cell receptor beta chains below, sequenced in a study of shared clonotypes between healthy human individuals (dated by TCRdb to 2018 to 2021). Library prep was done by the immunoSEQ multiplex PCR assay. TCRdb carries this immuneACCESS record with in-frame sequences only. Its versions omit some clonotypes, under half of them owing to an unresolved V gene in the studies checked, with the rest unexplained. The sample table lists 1.4 million or so clones, approximately 98.5% of them with a count of one. The ten largest clonotypes hold under 0.45% of the sample. The sequenced sample consisted of naive CD4+ T cells sorted from blood. Per the publication, the cell subset or site label means: CD45RA+ positively selected. The origin of the receptors is a man aged 30-40 years in good health.

The V call is TRBV18, the J call TRBJ1-5; 8 bases agree with TRBD1. The germline V gene has CDR1 KGHSH and CDR2 LQKENI. Unmatched junction bases numbered 6, after V lost 3 bases and J lost 5 bases. This CDR3 contains 15 residues. The CDR3 loop is CASSPGQGLYQPQHF. CDR3 DNA sequence: TGTGCCAGCTCACCCGGACAGGGATTGTATCAGCCCCAGCATTTT.

The V gene is TRBV5-1, the J gene TRBJ2-5; a possible D gene is TRBD2 (6 bases). V was clipped by 0 bases and J by 1 base, with 16 bases between them. The CDR3 is 17 amino acids. Germline V gene sequence: CDR1 SGHRS, CDR2 YFSETQ. CDR3 sequence (DNA): TGCGCCAGCAGCTTGGGACTGCGGCGGGACTCCCAAGAGACCCAGTACTTC. Translated, it gives CASSLGLRRDSQETQYF.

Here the CDR3 DNA reads TGTGCCTCTCAGGCGGGCTCTGACACCGGGGAGCTGTTTTTT. It yields the protein CASQAGSDTGELFF. This chain links TRBV19 with TRBJ2-2; possibly TRBD2 for D (5 bases). This CDR3 is 14 amino acids long. V was pared by 11 bases and J by 3 bases, with 16 bases between. From germline, CDR1 is LNHDA and CDR2 SQIVND (reference sequence).

The chain employs TRBV15 and TRBJ1-2; D not resolved. Germline loops: CDR1 LNHNV, CDR2 YYDKDF (reference sequence). The V and J ends lost 6 bases and 2 bases respectively, with 10 bases between them. This CDR3 is 13 amino acids long. CDR3 sequence: CATSPRLNYGYTF. The CDR3 nucleotides are TGTGCCACCAGTCCAAGATTAAACTATGGCTACACCTTC.

V usage is TRBV6-1 and J usage is TRBJ1-5, with D unresolved. Germline V gives CDR1 MNHNS, CDR2 SASEGT. The CDR3 runs 15 residues. Trimming took 7 bases from V and 0 from J, leaving 13 bases between them. The CDR3 DNA reads TGTGCCAGCATTGAGCAGGAGACTAGCAATCAGCCCCAGCATTTT. Its translation: CASIEQETSNQPQHF.

The rearrangement uses TRBV28 and TRBJ1-2; 12 nucleotides agree with TRBD1. CDR1 is MDHEN and CDR2 is SYDVKM in the germline V gene. The V and J ends lost 5 bases and 6 bases, in that order; junction bases with no gene match: 4. The CDR3 runs to 14 residues. In nucleotides, the CDR3 is TGTGCCAGCAGTAGAGGGACAGGGGGCGATGGCTACACCTTC. Protein: CASSRGTGGDGYTF.

The J gene is TRBJ2-1, the V gene TRBV10-3; D unresolved. The ends were cut back, 2 bases at V and 10 bases at J, with 6 bases in the middle. The CDR3 loop spans 11 amino acids. Germline CDR1 reads ENHRY; CDR2 reads SYGVKD. The CDR3: CAISELKEQFF. CDR3 DNA sequence: TGTGCCATCAGTGAGCTCAAAGAGCAGTTCTTC.

The gene calls are TRBV5-8 and TRBJ2-1; 10 bases are a match to TRBD2. Germline V gene lookup returns CDR1 SGHTS and CDR2 YDEGEE. After removal of 2 bases from V and 6 bases from J, the junction contained 8 bases not matched to a gene. This CDR3 is built from 16 residues. This CDR3 is CASSLGRLAGLNEQFF. The CDR3 coding sequence is TGTGCCAGCAGCTTAGGGCGACTAGCGGGCCTCAATGAGCAGTTCTTC.

CDR3 protein: CAGGQGVTGELFF. In DNA, the CDR3 is TGTGCCGGTGGACAGGGGGTCACCGGGGAGCTGTTTTTT. The V call is TRBV2, the J call TRBJ2-2, with 10 bases fitting TRBD1. The germline gives CDR1 SNHLY, CDR2 FYNNEI. J gave up 4 bases and V 11 bases, and 4 bases lay outside the gene matches. The CDR3 has 13 residues. Based on the CDR3 plus reference TRBV2 and TRBJ2-2, the full variable domain is EPEVTQTPSHQVTQMGQEVILRCVPISNHLYFYWYRQILGQKVEFLVSFYNNEISEKSEIFDDQFSVERPDGSNFTLKIRSTKLEDSAMYFCAGGQGVTGELFFGEGSRLTVL.

The chain has TRBV5-1 and TRBJ2-7, with 9 bases identical to TRBD1. V was clipped by 1 base and J by 3 bases; unmatched bases: 8. Germline loops: CDR1 SGHRS, CDR2 YFSETQ. There are 16 residues in the CDR3. The CDR3 reads CASSLSHGTGYYEQYF. The CDR3 region has the DNA TGCGCCAGCAGCTTGTCCCACGGGACAGGGTACTACGAGCAGTACTTC. Together with reference TRBV5-1 and TRBJ2-7, the CDR3 gives the full variable domain: KAGVTQTPRYLIKTRGQQVTLSCSPISGHRSVSWYQQTPGQGLQFLFEYFSETQRNKGNFPGRFSGRQFSNSRSEMNVSTLELGDSALYLCASSLSHGTGYYEQYFGPGTRLTVT.

This clone showed up just once. The rearrangement links TRBV7-9 to TRBJ2-7, with 9 bases aligning to TRBD2. V gave up 4 bases and J gave up 3 bases; unmatched junction bases: 13. Germline assignment: CDR1 SEHNR and CDR2 FQNEAQ (reference sequence). The CDR3 runs to 17 residues. CDR3 sequence: CASSYIGSGRGLYEQYF. The CDR3 nucleotides are TGTGCCAGCAGCTATATCGGTAGCGGGAGAGGGCTCTACGAGCAGTACTTC.

The chain combines TRBV5-1 with TRBJ2-7; the D gene is possibly TRBD2 (5 bases). From germline, CDR1 is SGHRS and CDR2 YFSETQ. This CDR3 has 12 amino acids. V lost 3 bases, J lost 6 bases, and 10 bases lay in between. CDR3 bases: TGCGCCAGCAGCTCTACTAGTAGCGAGCAGTACTTC. Translation gives CASSSTSSEQYF.

This rearrangement joins TRBV30 to TRBJ1-4; D possibly corresponds to TRBD1 (6 bases). Deletions cut 3 bases from V and 2 bases from J, with 13 bases between. Germline CDR1 reads GTSNPN; CDR2 reads SVGIG (reference sequence). CDR3 length: 15 residues. In DNA form, the CDR3 reads TGTGCCTGGAGGCCCCCGGGGGCCACTAATGAAAAACTGTTTTTT. It codes for CAWRPPGATNEKLFF. Variable domain in full (rest from reference TRBV30 and TRBJ1-4): SQTIHQWPATLVQPVGSPLSLECTVEGTSNPNLYWYRQAAGRGLQLLFYSVGIGQISSEVPQNLSASRPQDRQFILSSKKLLLSDSGFYLCAWRPPGATNEKLFFGSGTQLSVL.

The J gene is TRBJ2-1, the V gene TRBV7-8; no definite D call. CDR1 is SGHVS and CDR2 is FQNEAQ in the germline V gene. V gave up 4 bases and J gave up 3 bases, with 13 bases separating them. The CDR3 consists of 15 residues. Written as DNA, the CDR3 is TGTGCCAGCAGCTACCCCCACGGGCTCTACAATGAGCAGTTCTTC. Translated, it gives CASSYPHGLYNEQFF.

CDR3 residues: CASSSRLGGDSGIYEQYF. As DNA, the CDR3 is TGTGCCAGCAGTTCCCGCTTGGGGGGAGATAGCGGGATCTACGAGCAGTACTTC. The chain combines TRBV28 with TRBJ2-7; 8 nucleotides line up with TRBD2. V shed 4 bases, J shed 3 bases, and the junction held 17 bases outside the gene matches. This CDR3 has 18 residues. Germline-derived CDR1 and CDR2 are MDHEN and SYDVKM.

This chain connects TRBV2 to TRBJ2-1; 13 positions agree with TRBD2. This CDR3 has 16 amino acids. J lost 4 bases, V lost 6 bases, and 6 bases had no gene match. The germline V gene has CDR1 SNHLY and CDR2 FYNNEI. The CDR3 spells CASRTKLAGGYNEQFF. The CDR3 DNA is TGTGCCAGCAGGACTAAACTAGCGGGAGGGTACAATGAGCAGTTCTTC.

This rearrangement joins TRBV15 to TRBJ1-5; D is possibly TRBD1 (5 bases). Germline V gene sequence: CDR1 LNHNV, CDR2 YYDKDF (reference sequence). CDR3 length equals 13 residues. The ends were cut back, 8 bases at V and 3 bases at J, with 11 bases in the middle. The CDR3 DNA is TGTGCCACCTCATACAGGATCAATCAGCCCCAGCATTTT. Translation gives CATSYRINQPQHF.

The rearrangement joins TRBV5-1 to TRBJ2-7; tentatively, D is TRBD1 (6 bases). CDR3 length equals 15 residues. The germline V gene has CDR1 SGHRS and CDR2 YFSETQ. Trimming pared 1 base from V and 3 bases from J, leaving 14 bases between. DNA of the CDR3: TGCGCCAGCAGCTTGTGGCAGGGGAATAACTACGAGCAGTACTTC. Amino acid sequence: CASSLWQGNNYEQYF. Full variable domain (remainder filled in from reference TRBV5-1 and TRBJ2-7): KAGVTQTPRYLIKTRGQQVTLSCSPISGHRSVSWYQQTPGQGLQFLFEYFSETQRNKGNFPGRFSGRQFSNSRSEMNVSTLELGDSALYLCASSLWQGNNYEQYFGPGTRLTVT.